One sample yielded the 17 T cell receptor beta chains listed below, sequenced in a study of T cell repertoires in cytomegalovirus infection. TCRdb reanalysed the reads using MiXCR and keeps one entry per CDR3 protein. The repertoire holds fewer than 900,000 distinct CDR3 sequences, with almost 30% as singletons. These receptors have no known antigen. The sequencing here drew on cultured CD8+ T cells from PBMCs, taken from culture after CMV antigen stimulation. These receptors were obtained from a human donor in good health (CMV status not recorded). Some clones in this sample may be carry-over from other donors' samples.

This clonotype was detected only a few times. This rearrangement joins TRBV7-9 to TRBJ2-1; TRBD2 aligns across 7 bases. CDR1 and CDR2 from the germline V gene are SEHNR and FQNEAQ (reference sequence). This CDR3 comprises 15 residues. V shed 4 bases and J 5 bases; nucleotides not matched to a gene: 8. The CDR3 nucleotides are TGTGCCAGCAGCTACCCTAAGAGCGGGGACAATGAGCAGTTCTTC. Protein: CASSYPKSGDNEQFF.

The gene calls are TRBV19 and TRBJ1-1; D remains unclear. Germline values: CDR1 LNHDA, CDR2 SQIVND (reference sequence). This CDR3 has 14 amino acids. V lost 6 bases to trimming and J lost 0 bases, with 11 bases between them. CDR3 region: CASRRADMNTEAFF. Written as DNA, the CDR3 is TGTGCCAGTAGACGGGCAGATATGAACACTGAAGCTTTCTTT.

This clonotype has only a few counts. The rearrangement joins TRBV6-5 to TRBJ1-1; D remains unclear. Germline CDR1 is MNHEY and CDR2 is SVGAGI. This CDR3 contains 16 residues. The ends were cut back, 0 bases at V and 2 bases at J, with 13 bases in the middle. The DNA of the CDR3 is TGTGCCAGCAGTTACTCGCCGGGTCACCTAAACACTGAAGCTTTCTTT. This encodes CASSYSPGHLNTEAFF.

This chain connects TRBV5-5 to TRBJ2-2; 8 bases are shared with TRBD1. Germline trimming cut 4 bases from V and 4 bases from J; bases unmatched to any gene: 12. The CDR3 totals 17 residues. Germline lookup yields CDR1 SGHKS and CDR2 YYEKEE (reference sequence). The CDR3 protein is CASSKTWTGSVTGELFF. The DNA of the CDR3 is TGTGCCAGCAGCAAAACTTGGACAGGGTCGGTCACCGGGGAGCTGTTTTTT.

The CDR3 DNA follows: TGTGCCAGTAGTATAGATCCGGATAATTCACCCCTCCACTTT. Amino acids: CASSIDPDNSPLHF. The chain recombines TRBV19 with TRBJ1-6; D unclear. Germline V lookup: CDR1 LNHDA, CDR2 SQIVND (reference sequence). The CDR3 loop spans 14 amino acids. V was clipped by 0 bases and J by 5 bases, with 5 bases between them.

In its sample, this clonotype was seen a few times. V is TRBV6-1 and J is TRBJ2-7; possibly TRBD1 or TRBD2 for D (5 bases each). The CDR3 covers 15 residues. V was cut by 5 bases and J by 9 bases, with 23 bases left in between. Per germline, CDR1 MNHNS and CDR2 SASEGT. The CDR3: CASSPGTGRLTGQYV. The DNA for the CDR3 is TGTGCCAGCAGTCCCGGGACCGGCAGGTTGACGGGGCAGTACGTC.

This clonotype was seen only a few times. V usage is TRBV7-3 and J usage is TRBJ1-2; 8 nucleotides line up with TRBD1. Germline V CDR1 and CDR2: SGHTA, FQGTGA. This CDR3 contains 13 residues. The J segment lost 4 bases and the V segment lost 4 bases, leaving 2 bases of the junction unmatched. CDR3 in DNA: TGTGCCAGCAGCTGGGGACAGGTCTATGGCTACACCTTC. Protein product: CASSWGQVYGYTF.

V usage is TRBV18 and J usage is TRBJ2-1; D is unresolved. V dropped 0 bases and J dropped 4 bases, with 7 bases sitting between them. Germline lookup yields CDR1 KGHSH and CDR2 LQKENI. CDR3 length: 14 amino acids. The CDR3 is CASSPPTRYNEQFF. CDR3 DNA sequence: TGTGCCAGCTCACCACCGACCAGGTACAATGAGCAGTTCTTC.

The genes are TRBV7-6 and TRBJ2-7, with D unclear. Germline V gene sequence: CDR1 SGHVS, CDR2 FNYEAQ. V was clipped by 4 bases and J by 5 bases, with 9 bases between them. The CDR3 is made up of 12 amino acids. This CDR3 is CASSSAWDEQYF. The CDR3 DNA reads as TGTGCCAGCAGCTCGGCGTGGGACGAGCAGTACTTC.

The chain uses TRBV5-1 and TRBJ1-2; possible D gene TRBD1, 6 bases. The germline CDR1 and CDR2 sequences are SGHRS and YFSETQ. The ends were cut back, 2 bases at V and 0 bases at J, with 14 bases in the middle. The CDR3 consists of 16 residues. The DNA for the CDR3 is TGCGCCAGCAGCTTTTTACCACAGGGCCCTAACTATGGCTACACCTTC. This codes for CASSFLPQGPNYGYTF.

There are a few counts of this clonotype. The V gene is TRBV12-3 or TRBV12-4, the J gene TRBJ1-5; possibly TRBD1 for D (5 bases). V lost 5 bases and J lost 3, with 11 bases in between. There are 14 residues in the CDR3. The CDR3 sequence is CASSTTGNNQPQHF. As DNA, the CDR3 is TGTGCCAGCAGTACTACAGGTAACAATCAGCCCCAGCATTTT.

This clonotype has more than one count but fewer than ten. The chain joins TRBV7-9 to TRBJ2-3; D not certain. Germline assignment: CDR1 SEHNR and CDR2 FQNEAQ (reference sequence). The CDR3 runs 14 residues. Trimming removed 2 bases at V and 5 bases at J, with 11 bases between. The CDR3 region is CASSLNTRKDTQYF. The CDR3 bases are TGTGCCAGCAGCTTAAATACGCGAAAAGATACGCAGTATTTT.

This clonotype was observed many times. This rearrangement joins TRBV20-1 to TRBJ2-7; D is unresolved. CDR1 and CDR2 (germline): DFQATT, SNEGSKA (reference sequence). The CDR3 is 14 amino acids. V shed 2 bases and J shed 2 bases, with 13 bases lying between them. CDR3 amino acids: CSARKSAATYEQYF. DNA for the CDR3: TGCAGTGCTAGAAAGTCGGCCGCTACCTACGAGCAGTACTTC.

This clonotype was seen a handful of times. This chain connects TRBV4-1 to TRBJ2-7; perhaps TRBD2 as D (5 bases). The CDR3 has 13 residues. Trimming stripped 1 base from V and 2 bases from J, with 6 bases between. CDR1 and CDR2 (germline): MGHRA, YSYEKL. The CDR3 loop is CASSQGRAYEQYV. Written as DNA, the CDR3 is TGCGCCAGCAGCCAAGGGCGGGCCTACGAGCAGTACGTC.

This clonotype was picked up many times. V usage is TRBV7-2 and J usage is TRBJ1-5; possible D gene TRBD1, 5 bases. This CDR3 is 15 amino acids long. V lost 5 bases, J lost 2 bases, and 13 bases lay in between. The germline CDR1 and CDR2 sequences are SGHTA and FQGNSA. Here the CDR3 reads CASSPGRGGNQPQHF. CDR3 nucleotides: TGTGCCAGCAGCCCTGGTAGGGGAGGCAATCAGCCCCAGCATTTT.

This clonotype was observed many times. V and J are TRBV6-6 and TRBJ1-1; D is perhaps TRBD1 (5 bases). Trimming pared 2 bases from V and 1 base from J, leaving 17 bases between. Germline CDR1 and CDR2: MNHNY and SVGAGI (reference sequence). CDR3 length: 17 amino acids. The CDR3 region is CASSYVHRQGSNTEAFF. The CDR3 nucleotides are TGTGCCAGCAGTTACGTTCACCGCCAGGGCTCGAACACTGAAGCTTTCTTT.

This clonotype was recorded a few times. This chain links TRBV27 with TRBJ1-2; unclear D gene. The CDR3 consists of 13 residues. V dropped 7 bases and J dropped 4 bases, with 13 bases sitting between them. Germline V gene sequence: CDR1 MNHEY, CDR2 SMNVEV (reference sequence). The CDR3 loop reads CASTSSRGYGYTF. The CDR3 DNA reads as TGTGCCAGCACCTCCAGTCGGGGCTATGGCTACACCTTC.